The T cell receptor beta chain described here comes from a study of Ad26.COV2.S vaccination and SARS-CoV-2 variants. CDR1 and CDR2 from the germline V gene are SGHAT and FQNNGV. Trimming removed 0 bases from V and 12 bases from J, with 15 bases in between. The CDR3 consists of 15 residues. Treatment in this sample: about 20 received Ad26.COV2.S at low or high dose, single or two shots; about five received placebo; per-sample allocation not given. Samples were taken on day 63 after the first vaccine or placebo injection. Assay used: immunoSEQ multiplex PCR; TCRdb lists only in-frame clones, some missing. The sample comprises some 400,000 clones, around 91% of which are singletons, and 1.9% rests with the top ten.

The TCR originated in a person aged 18-65 years who received the Ad26.COV2.S COVID-19 vaccine or a placebo. The sample here was peripheral blood, taken in a trial of Ad26.COV2.S vaccine versus placebo. The rearrangement uses TRBV11-2 and TRBJ1-6; D is unresolved. The chain's CDR3 is CASSLDSRVGRPLHF. The CDR3 DNA reads as TGTGCCAGCAGCTTAGACTCGCGGGTTGGTCGACCCCTCCACTTT.